This T cell receptor beta chain was identified during a study of T-cell memory formation after mild COVID-19. Constant-segment primers were used for 5'RACE, and the resulting TCR alpha and TCR beta cDNA libraries carried sample barcodes and UMIs. TCRdb reprocessed the 5' RACE reads via MiXCR and lists one record per CDR3 protein. The data contain 30,000 to 35,000 distinct CDR3 sequences, roughly 7.5% of them singletons. This clonotype was seen ten or more times. Sequence at one end of the junction differs from germline and may be a read error. CDR1 and CDR2 from the germline V gene are SSHAT and FNYEAQ (reference sequence). The CDR3 has 15 amino acids.

V usage is TRBV7-7 and J usage is TRBJ2-3, with TRBD2 matching over 7 bases. The sample consisted of PBMCs or a T cell subset sorted from them (not recorded which). This TCR was recovered from a man younger than 35 who had mild COVID-19 (a few samples of this study predate the infection). Cell type and time point are not known. The chain's CDR3 is CASSLGGTITDTQYF. As DNA, the CDR3 is TGTGCTAGCAGCTTGGGGGGGACTATCACAGATACGCAGTATTTT.